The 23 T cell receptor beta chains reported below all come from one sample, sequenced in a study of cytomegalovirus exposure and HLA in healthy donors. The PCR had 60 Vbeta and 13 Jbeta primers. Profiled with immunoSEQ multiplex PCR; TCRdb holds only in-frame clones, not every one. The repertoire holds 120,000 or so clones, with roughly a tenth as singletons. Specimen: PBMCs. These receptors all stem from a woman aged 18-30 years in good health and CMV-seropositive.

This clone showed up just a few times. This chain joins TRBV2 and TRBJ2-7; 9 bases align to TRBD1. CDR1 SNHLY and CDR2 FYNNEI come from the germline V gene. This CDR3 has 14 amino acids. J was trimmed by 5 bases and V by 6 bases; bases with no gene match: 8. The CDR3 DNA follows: TGTGCCAGCAGATCTCCGGGACAGGGCCACGAGCAGTACTTC. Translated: CASRSPGQGHEQYF.

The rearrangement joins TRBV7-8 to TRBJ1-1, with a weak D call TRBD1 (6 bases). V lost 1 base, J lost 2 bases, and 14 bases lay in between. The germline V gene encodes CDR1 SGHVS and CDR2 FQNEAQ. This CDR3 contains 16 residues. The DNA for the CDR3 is TGTGCCAGCAGCTTAGGGAACAGGGTATCTAACACTGAAGCTTTCTTT. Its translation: CASSLGNRVSNTEAFF.

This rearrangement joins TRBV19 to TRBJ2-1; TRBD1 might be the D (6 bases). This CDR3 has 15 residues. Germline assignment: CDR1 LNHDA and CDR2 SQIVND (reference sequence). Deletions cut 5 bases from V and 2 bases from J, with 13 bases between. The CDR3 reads CASSPDRNTYNEQFF. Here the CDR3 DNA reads TGTGCCAGTAGTCCAGACAGGAACACCTACAATGAGCAGTTCTTC.

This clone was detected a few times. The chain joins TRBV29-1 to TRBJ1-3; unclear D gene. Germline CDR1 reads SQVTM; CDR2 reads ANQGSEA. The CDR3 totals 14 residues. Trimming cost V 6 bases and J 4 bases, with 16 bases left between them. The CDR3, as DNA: TGCAGCGTCAAAGGCCCAAGCGCGGGAAACACCATATATTTT. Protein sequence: CSVKGPSAGNTIYF. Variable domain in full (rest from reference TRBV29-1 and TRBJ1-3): SAVISQKPSRDICQRGTSLTIQCQVDSQVTMMFWYRQQPGQSLTLIATANQGSEATYESGFVIDKFPISRPNLTFSTLTVSNMSPEDSSIYLCSVKGPSAGNTIYFGEGSWLTVV.

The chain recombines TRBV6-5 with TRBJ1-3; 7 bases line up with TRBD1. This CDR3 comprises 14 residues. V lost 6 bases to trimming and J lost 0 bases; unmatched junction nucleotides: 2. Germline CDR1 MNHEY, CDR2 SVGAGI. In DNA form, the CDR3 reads TGTGCCAGCAGGGGACAGATCTCTGGAAACACCATATATTTT. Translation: CASRGQISGNTIYF.

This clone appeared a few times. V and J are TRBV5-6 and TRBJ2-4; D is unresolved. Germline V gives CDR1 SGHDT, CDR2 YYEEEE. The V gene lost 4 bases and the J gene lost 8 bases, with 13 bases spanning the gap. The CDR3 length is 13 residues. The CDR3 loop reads CASSQNMLDIQYF. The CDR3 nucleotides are TGTGCCAGCAGCCAAAACATGCTCGACATTCAGTACTTC.

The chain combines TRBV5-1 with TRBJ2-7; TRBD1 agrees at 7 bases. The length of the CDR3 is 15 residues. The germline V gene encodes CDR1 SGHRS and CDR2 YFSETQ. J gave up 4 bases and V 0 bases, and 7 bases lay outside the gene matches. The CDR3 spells CASSLEGTAKYEQYF. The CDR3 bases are TGCGCCAGCAGCTTGGAGGGGACAGCGAAATACGAGCAGTACTTC.

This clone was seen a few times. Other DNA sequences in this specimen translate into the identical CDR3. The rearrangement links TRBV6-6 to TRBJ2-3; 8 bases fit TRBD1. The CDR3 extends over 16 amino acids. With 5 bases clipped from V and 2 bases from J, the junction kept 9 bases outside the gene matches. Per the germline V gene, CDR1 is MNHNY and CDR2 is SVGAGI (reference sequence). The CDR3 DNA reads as TGTGCCAGCAGTCCAAGACGGGGACAGGTCACAGATACGCAGTATTTT. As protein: CASSPRRGQVTDTQYF.

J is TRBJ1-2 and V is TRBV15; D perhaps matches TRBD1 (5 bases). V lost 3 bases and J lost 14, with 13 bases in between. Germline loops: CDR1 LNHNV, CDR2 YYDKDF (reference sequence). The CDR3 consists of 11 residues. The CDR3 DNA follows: TGTGCCACCAGCAGGTTAGGGGATTCAACCTTC. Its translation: CATSRLGDSTF.

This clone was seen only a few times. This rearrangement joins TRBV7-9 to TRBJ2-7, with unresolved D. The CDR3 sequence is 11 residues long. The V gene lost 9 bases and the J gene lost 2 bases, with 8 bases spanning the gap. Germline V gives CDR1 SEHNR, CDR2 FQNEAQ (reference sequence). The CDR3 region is CASLNTYEQYF. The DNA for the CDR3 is TGTGCCAGTTTGAACACCTACGAGCAGTACTTC.

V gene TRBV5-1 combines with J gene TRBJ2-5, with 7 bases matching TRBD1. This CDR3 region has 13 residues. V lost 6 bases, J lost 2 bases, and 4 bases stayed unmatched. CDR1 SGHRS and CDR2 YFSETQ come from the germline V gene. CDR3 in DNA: TGCGCCAGCACCCCAGGGGGACAAGAGACCCAGTACTTC. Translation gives CASTPGGQETQYF.

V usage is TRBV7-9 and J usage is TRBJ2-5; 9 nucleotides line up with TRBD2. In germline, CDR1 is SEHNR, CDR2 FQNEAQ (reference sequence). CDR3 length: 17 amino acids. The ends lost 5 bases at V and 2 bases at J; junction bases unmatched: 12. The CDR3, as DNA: TGTGCCAGCAGCCCCACTGGTAGCGGGAGTGGTCAAGAGACCCAGTACTTC. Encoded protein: CASSPTGSGSGQETQYF.

The CDR3 reads CATSRLLGELFF. The CDR3 region has the DNA TGTGCCACCAGCAGACTACTCGGGGAGCTGTTTTTT. This chain joins TRBV15 and TRBJ2-2, with D unclear. The CDR3 loop spans 12 amino acids. The germline V and J ends were trimmed by 2 bases and 7 bases, with 5 bases remaining between them. Looked up from germline, CDR1 is LNHNV and CDR2 is YYDKDF (reference sequence).

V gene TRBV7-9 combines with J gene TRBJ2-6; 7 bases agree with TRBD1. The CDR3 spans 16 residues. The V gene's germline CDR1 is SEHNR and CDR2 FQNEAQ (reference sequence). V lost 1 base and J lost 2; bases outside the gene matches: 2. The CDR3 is CASSLGRGTGANVLTF. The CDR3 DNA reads TGTGCCAGCAGCTTAGGCAGGGGGACTGGGGCCAACGTCCTGACTTTC.

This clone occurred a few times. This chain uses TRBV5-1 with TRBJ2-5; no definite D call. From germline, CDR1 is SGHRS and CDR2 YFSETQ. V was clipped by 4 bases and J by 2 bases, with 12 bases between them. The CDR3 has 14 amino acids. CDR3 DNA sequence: TGCGCCAGCAGCCCCCTCCCCTTACAAGAGACCCAGTACTTC. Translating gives CASSPLPLQETQYF.

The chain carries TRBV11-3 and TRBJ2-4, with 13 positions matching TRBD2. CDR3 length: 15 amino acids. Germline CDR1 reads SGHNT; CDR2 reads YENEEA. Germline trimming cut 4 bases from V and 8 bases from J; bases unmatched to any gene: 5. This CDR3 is CASSSRTSGSYIQYF. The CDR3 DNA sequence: TGTGCCAGCAGCTCCAGGACTAGCGGGAGTTACATTCAGTACTTC.

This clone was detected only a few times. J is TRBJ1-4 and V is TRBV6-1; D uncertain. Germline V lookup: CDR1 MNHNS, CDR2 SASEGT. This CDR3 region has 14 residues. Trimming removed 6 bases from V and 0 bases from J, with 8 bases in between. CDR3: CASRPLPTNEKLFF. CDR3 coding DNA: TGTGCCAGCAGACCACTACCAACTAATGAAAAACTGTTTTTT.

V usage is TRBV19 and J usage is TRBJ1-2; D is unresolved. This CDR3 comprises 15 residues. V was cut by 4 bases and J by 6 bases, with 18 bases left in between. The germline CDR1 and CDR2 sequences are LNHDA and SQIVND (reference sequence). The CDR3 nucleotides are TGTGCCAGTAGTAGCTCGGACTACTTAGAGGATGGCTACACCTTC. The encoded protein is CASSSSDYLEDGYTF. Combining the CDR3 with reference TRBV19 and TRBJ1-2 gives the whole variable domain DGGITQSPKYLFRKEGQNVTLSCEQNLNHDAMYWYRQDPGQGLRLIYYSQIVNDFQKGDIAEGYSVSREKKESFPLTVTSAQKNPTAFYLCASSSSDYLEDGYTFGSGTRLTVV.

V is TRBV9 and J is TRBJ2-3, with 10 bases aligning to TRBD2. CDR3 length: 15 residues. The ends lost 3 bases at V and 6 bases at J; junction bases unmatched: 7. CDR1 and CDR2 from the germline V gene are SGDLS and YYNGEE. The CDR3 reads CASSEGTSVGDTQYF. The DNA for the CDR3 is TGTGCCAGCAGCGAGGGGACTAGCGTGGGGGATACGCAGTATTTT.

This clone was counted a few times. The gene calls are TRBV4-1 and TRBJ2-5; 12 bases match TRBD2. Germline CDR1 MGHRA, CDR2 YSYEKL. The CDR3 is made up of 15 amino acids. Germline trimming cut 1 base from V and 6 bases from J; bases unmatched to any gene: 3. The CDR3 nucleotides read TGCGCCAGCAGCCAAGGGACTAGCGGGGTGAAGACCCAGTACTTC. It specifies CASSQGTSGVKTQYF.

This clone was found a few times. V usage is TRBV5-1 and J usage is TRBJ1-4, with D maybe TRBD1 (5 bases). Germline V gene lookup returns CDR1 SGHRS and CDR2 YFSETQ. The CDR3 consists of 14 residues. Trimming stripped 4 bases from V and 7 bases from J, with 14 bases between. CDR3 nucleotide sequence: TGCGCCAGCAGCCTAGGGGCGGAGGGTGAAAAACTGTTTTTT. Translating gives CASSLGAEGEKLFF.

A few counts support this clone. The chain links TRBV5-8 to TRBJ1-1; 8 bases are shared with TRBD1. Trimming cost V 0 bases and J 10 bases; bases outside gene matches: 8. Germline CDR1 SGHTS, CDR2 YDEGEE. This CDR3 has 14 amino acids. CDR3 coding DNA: TGTGCCAGCAGCTTGGGGACAGGGACTTCTGGAGCTTTCTTT. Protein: CASSLGTGTSGAFF.

The CDR3 bases are TGTGCCAGCAGGGGCGGACAGGGGTCGGAGGGCTACACCTTC. Its protein is CASRGGQGSEGYTF. The chain couples TRBV2 to TRBJ1-2, with 9 bases fitting TRBD1. The CDR3 consists of 14 residues. Trimming cost V 6 bases and J 8 bases; bases outside gene matches: 10. The germline V gene has CDR1 SNHLY and CDR2 FYNNEI.